Below are 10 T cell receptor beta chains sequenced from a single sample in a study of CD8 T cells in Susac syndrome (dated by TCRdb to the late 2010s). The library relied on the immunoSEQ multiplex PCR assay. RNA was extracted using the RNeasy kit, and about 0.45 to 1 ug of the RNA was reverse transcribed with random hexamers. Through fastp at Q25 and MiXCR, TCRdb rebuilt clones from the public reads, retaining in-frame beta chains. Here each entry gathers all rows of one CDR3 protein and keeps the most common genes and DNA. For this sample there are fewer than 350,000 distinct CDR3 sequences; roughly 85% appear just once. 0.21% of the sample rests with the top ten. The sample taken for sequencing was CD8+ T cells from PBMCs. The origin of the receptors is a human donor with multiple sclerosis.

The chain joins TRBV24-1 to TRBJ1-5; the D is unclear. V was pared by 3 bases and J by 0 bases, with 8 bases between. Germline CDR1 is KGHDR and CDR2 is SFDVKD. CDR3 length: 15 residues. The CDR3 bases are TGTGCCACCAGTGATGCTGGCTATAGCAATCAGCCCCAGCATTTT. It specifies CATSDAGYSNQPQHF.

The V and J genes are TRBV6-5 and TRBJ1-2; no reliable D call. Germline V gene data show CDR1 as MNHEY and CDR2 as SVGAGI. Trimming stripped 5 bases from V and 0 bases from J, with 7 bases between. This CDR3 is 13 amino acids long. As DNA, the CDR3 is TGTGCCAGCAGTCCTCCATCTAACTATGGCTACACCTTC. Its translation is CASSPPSNYGYTF.

The chain has TRBV6-1 and TRBJ2-3; TRBD1 matches 7 bases. Germline V gene data show CDR1 as MNHNS and CDR2 as SASEGT. The CDR3 length is 16 residues. V lost 6 bases to trimming and J lost 5 bases; unmatched junction nucleotides: 14. In DNA form, the CDR3 reads TGTGCCAGCAGCCCCGACAGGGCGATAGTCGGAGATACGCAGTATTTT. This translates into CASSPDRAIVGDTQYF.

The CDR3 is CASRLRTGDNQPQHF. CDR3 coding DNA: TGTGCCAGCAGATTAAGGACAGGAGACAATCAGCCCCAGCATTTT. V usage is TRBV3-1 and J usage is TRBJ1-5; TRBD1 matches at 7 bases. Germline V CDR1 and CDR2: LGHDT, YNNKEL (reference sequence). The CDR3 is 15 residues long. V lost 6 bases to trimming and J lost 3 bases; unmatched junction nucleotides: 8.

CDR3 sequence: CASSYLAGGYTGELFF. For the CDR3, the DNA is TGTGCCAGCAGCTACTTAGCGGGAGGTTACACCGGGGAGCTGTTTTTT. The chain uses TRBV7-9 and TRBJ2-2; 10 nucleotides line up with TRBD2. Trimming at V came to 4 bases and at J to 3 bases, leaving 5 bases not matched to a gene. The CDR3 contains 16 residues. Germline-derived CDR1 and CDR2 are SEHNR and FQNEAQ (reference sequence).

The rearrangement joins TRBV12-3 or TRBV12-4 to TRBJ1-4; 7 bases are a match to TRBD1. J was trimmed by 5 bases and V by 6 bases; bases with no gene match: 9. The CDR3 loop spans 15 amino acids. In DNA, the CDR3 is TGTGCCAGCAGGGGTCAAGGGGGCCGGAATGAAAAACTGTTTTTT. Translated, it gives CASRGQGGRNEKLFF.

The chain recombines TRBV30 with TRBJ1-1, with D maybe TRBD1 (5 bases). The CDR3 has 14 amino acids. Germline V gene sequence: CDR1 GTSNPN, CDR2 SVGIG (reference sequence). V dropped 0 bases and J dropped 4 bases, with 12 bases sitting between them. CDR3 sequence: CAWSVGIGGTEAFF. CDR3 nucleotides: TGTGCCTGGAGTGTAGGGATCGGGGGCACTGAAGCTTTCTTT.

This rearrangement joins TRBV15 to TRBJ2-5; D is perhaps TRBD1 (6 bases). Germline V gene lookup returns CDR1 LNHNV and CDR2 YYDKDF (reference sequence). V lost 2 bases, J lost 5 bases, and 15 bases lay in between. This CDR3 is built from 15 residues. CDR3 coding DNA: TGTGCCACCAGCAGACAGGACAGTCCAGAGGAGACCCAGTACTTC. Protein: CATSRQDSPEETQYF.

The chain employs TRBV25-1 and TRBJ2-7, with D unclear. CDR3 length: 13 residues. CDR1 MGHDK and CDR2 SYGVNS come from the germline V gene. V shed 3 bases and J shed 6 bases, with 12 bases lying between them. The CDR3 coding sequence is TGTGCCAGCAGTGAGGTTCCAAGTCGCGAGCAGTACTTC. Amino acids: CASSEVPSREQYF.

The gene calls are TRBV15 and TRBJ1-5; no reliable D call. With 3 bases removed from V and 6 bases from J, the gap between germline ends came to 24 bases. Germline V lookup: CDR1 LNHNV, CDR2 YYDKDF (reference sequence). This CDR3 contains 18 residues. The CDR3 DNA follows: TGTGCCACCAGCAGGGCCCCTCCCGGATCGATAGTAAGTCAGCCCCAGCATTTT. Its translation: CATSRAPPGSIVSQPQHF.